This entry lists 14 T cell receptor beta chains sequenced from one sample in a study of shared clonotypes between healthy human individuals. Sequencing was performed with immunoSEQ multiplex PCR; in TCRdb, only in-frame clones are kept and a portion is missing. The sample holds 2 million to 2.5 million clones, approximately 93% seen once. The sequenced material came from naive CD4+ T cells from PBMCs. Subset given: CD45RA+ positively selected. The receptors come from a young man in good health. Some clones in this sample may be carry-over from other donors' samples.

The chain has TRBV10-2 and TRBJ2-3; tentatively, D is TRBD2 (5 bases). The CDR3 is 13 amino acids. Germline V gives CDR1 WSHSY, CDR2 SAAADI. The V and J ends lost 3 bases and 5 bases respectively, with 9 bases between them. CDR3 coding DNA: TGCGCCAGCAGTGACGCGGGCGTAGATACGCAGTATTTT. Its translation: CASSDAGVDTQYF.

Concerning this clone itself: In the same sample, other DNA sequences code for this CDR3. The CDR3 sequence: CSVVRGTEAFF. The DNA of the CDR3 is TGCAGCGTTGTAAGGGGCACTGAAGCTTTCTTT. The V gene is TRBV29-1, the J gene TRBJ1-1; D may be TRBD1 (5 bases). V lost 4 bases, J lost 4 bases, and 7 bases lay in between. CDR1 SQVTM and CDR2 ANQGSEA come from the germline V gene. The length of the CDR3 is 11 residues.

V is TRBV18 and J is TRBJ2-7, with D tentatively TRBD2 (5 bases). The CDR3 covers 15 residues. Trimming shortened V by 0 bases and J by 4 bases, and 13 bases separated the two germline ends. Germline assignment: CDR1 KGHSH and CDR2 LQKENI. The CDR3 nucleotides read TGTGCCAGCTCACCACCGCCCGACTACAGTTACGAGCAGTACTTC. It translates to CASSPPPDYSYEQYF.

The chain carries TRBV6-5 and TRBJ2-5, with 10 bases aligning to TRBD2. Germline CDR1 and CDR2: MNHEY and SVGAGI. The CDR3 runs 15 residues. V shed 6 bases, J shed 9 bases, and the junction held 13 bases outside the gene matches. The CDR3 region is CASRKTSGPGWAQYF. CDR3 sequence (DNA): TGTGCCAGCAGAAAGACTAGCGGGCCGGGGTGGGCCCAGTACTTC.

The V and J genes are TRBV6-6 and TRBJ1-5; maybe TRBD1 (6 bases). V was cut by 6 bases and J by 4 bases, with 13 bases left in between. Germline CDR1 reads MNHNY; CDR2 reads SVGAGI (reference sequence). The CDR3 is 14 residues long. This chain's CDR3 is CASRLSTGNQPQHF. In DNA, the CDR3 is TGTGCCAGCAGACTATCGACAGGTAATCAGCCCCAGCATTTT.

In DNA, the CDR3 is TGCGCCAGCAGCCAAGGGACTCTACAGGGTTCTGGCTACACCTTC. It translates to CASSQGTLQGSGYTF. The chain links TRBV4-1 to TRBJ1-2, with D perhaps TRBD1 (6 bases). Germline V CDR1 and CDR2: MGHRA, YSYEKL. V lost 1 base and J 7 bases, leaving 16 bases between the germline ends. This CDR3 contains 15 residues.

In the case of this clone: The sample holds other DNA sequences that translate to the same CDR3. The V gene is TRBV29-1, the J gene TRBJ1-2, with TRBD1 identical over 8 bases. Germline CDR1 is SQVTM and CDR2 is ANQGSEA. The trim removed 4 bases at V and 7 bases at J, leaving 2 bases unmatched. The CDR3 contains 11 residues. DNA of the CDR3: TGCAGCGTTGCAGGACAGGGTGGCTACACCTTC. Translation gives CSVAGQGGYTF.

The chain couples TRBV28 to TRBJ2-3; a possible D gene is TRBD2 (6 bases). The CDR3 is 17 residues long. Between the trimmed V and J ends, which lost 6 bases and 2 bases, there was a span of 21 bases. Germline V gene data show CDR1 as MDHEN and CDR2 as SYDVKM. In DNA form, the CDR3 reads TGTGCCAGCAGCGAGAAACGAATAGCGGACCTCACAGATACGCAGTATTTT. This sequence encodes CASSEKRIADLTDTQYF.

The chain combines TRBV5-1 with TRBJ1-5; 10 bases line up with TRBD1. The V gene's germline CDR1 is SGHRS and CDR2 YFSETQ. V was pared by 4 bases and J by 2 bases, with 9 bases of the junction left unmatched. CDR3 length: 17 amino acids. This CDR3 reads CASSPGQGGLGNQPQHF. CDR3 nucleotides: TGCGCCAGCAGCCCTGGACAGGGGGGTCTTGGCAATCAGCCCCAGCATTTT.

This chain joins TRBV28 and TRBJ2-4; D unresolved. Trimming cost V 3 bases and J 6 bases, with 9 bases left between them. The CDR3 is made up of 13 amino acids. Germline CDR1 MDHEN, CDR2 SYDVKM. The chain's CDR3 is CASSFLHSNIQYF. CDR3 coding DNA: TGTGCCAGCAGTTTTCTTCACTCAAACATTCAGTACTTC.

This rearrangement joins TRBV30 to TRBJ2-3; D may be TRBD1 (5 bases). V lost 0 bases to trimming and J lost 4 bases, with 17 bases between them. The CDR3 runs 16 residues. The germline V gene has CDR1 GTSNPN and CDR2 SVGIG (reference sequence). The CDR3 DNA is TGTGCCTGGAGTGTACGGTCAGGCAAAGGGGCAGATACGCAGTATTTT. This translates into CAWSVRSGKGADTQYF. Together with reference TRBV30 and TRBJ2-3, the CDR3 gives the full variable domain: SQTIHQWPATLVQPVGSPLSLECTVEGTSNPNLYWYRQAAGRGLQLLFYSVGIGQISSEVPQNLSASRPQDRQFILSSKKLLLSDSGFYLCAWSVRSGKGADTQYFGPGTRLTVL.

The chain couples TRBV5-5 to TRBJ2-2; 11 bases match TRBD2. CDR1 SGHKS and CDR2 YYEKEE come from the germline V gene (reference sequence). This CDR3 is built from 18 residues. V was clipped by 2 bases and J by 4 bases; unmatched bases: 10. Written as DNA, the CDR3 is TGTGCCAGCAGCTTTTCGGCTAGCGGGAGGTCGACCACCGGGGAGCTGTTTTTT. This encodes CASSFSASGRSTTGELFF.

The chain carries TRBV10-3 and TRBJ2-5; 7 positions agree with TRBD1. Germline V gene data show CDR1 as ENHRY and CDR2 as SYGVKD. The CDR3 totals 12 residues. The junction had 4 bases not matched to a gene; V was cut back by 10 bases and J by 2 bases. The CDR3 DNA is TGTGCCACCAAGGGGGCTCAAGAGACCCAGTACTTC. Its protein product is CATKGAQETQYF.

The chain links TRBV5-1 to TRBJ2-3, with TRBD2 identical over 8 bases. The length of the CDR3 is 14 residues. The J segment lost 7 bases and the V segment lost 4 bases, leaving 8 bases of the junction unmatched. CDR1 is SGHRS and CDR2 is YFSETQ in the germline V gene. In nucleotides, the CDR3 is TGCGCCAGCAGCAGCGGGACTAGTCGACATACGCAGTATTTT. It translates to CASSSGTSRHTQYF.